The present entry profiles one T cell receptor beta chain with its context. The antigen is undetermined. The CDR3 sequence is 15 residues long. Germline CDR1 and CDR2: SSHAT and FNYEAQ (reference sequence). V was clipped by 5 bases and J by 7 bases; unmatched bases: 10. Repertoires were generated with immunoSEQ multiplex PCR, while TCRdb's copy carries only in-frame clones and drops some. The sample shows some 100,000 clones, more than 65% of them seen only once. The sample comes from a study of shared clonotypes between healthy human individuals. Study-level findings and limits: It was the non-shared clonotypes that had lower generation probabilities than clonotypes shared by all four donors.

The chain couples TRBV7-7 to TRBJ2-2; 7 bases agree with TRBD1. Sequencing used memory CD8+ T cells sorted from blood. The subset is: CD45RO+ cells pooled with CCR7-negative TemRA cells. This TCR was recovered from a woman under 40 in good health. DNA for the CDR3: TGTGCCAGCAGCCGATACACCAACAGGGGCGGGGAGCTGTTTTTT. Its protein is CASSRYTNRGGELFF. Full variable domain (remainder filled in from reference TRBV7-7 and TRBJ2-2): GAGVSQSPRYKVTKRGQDVTLRCDPISSHATLYWYQQALGQGPEFLTYFNYEAQPDKSGLPSDRFSAERPEGSISTLTIQRTEQRDSAMYRCASSRYTNRGGELFFGEGSRLTVL.